The 23 T cell receptor beta chains in this list originate from one sample, sequenced in a study of cytomegalovirus exposure and HLA in healthy donors. Researchers ran the PCR with 60 Vbeta and 13 Jbeta primers. Profiling relied on immunoSEQ multiplex PCR, and the TCRdb table lists in-frame clones only, not all of them. This sample's clone table lists about 130,000 clones. Sequencing used PBMCs. The source of these receptors is a man aged 18 to 30 in good health and CMV-seronegative.

The chain uses TRBV27 and TRBJ2-7; the D gene is possibly TRBD2 (5 bases). Between the trimmed V and J ends, which lost 3 bases and 2 bases, there was a span of 17 bases. CDR1 and CDR2 from the germline V gene are MNHEY and SMNVEV (reference sequence). CDR3 length: 16 amino acids. The CDR3 DNA reads as TGTGCCAGCAGTTTGGGGATGAGCGGTTGGACCTACGAGCAGTACTTC. This codes for CASSLGMSGWTYEQYF.

The chain uses TRBV9 and TRBJ2-3, with D possibly TRBD2 on 7 matching bases. The V gene lost 6 bases and the J gene lost 1 base, with 12 bases spanning the gap. CDR1 is SGDLS, CDR2 YYNGEE, per germline. This CDR3 spans 14 amino acids. Written as DNA, the CDR3 is TGTGCCAGCACCCTAGGGGGGGGCACAGATACGCAGTATTTT. Its translation: CASTLGGGTDTQYF.

The V call is TRBV9, the J call TRBJ2-7; TRBD2 aligns across 9 bases. This CDR3 spans 15 amino acids. The V and J ends lost 3 bases and 6 bases, in that order; junction bases with no gene match: 10. Germline CDR1 and CDR2: SGDLS and YYNGEE. DNA of the CDR3: TGTGCCAGCAGCGCCTTATCCGGGACTAGCAGCGAGCAGTACTTC. Translated: CASSALSGTSSEQYF.

V gene TRBV7-2 combines with J gene TRBJ1-1, with no clear D. CDR3 size: 14 residues. The V end lost 0 bases, the J end lost 0 bases, and 5 bases lay between the germline ends. CDR1 and CDR2 (germline): SGHTA, FQGNSA. In DNA, the CDR3 is TGTGCCAGCAGCTTAGCGGGCCTGAACACTGAAGCTTTCTTT. Translating it yields CASSLAGLNTEAFF.

Comment on this clone: Germline is not matched at one junction end, which may reflect a read error. This chain joins TRBV7-6 and TRBJ1-2, with TRBD1 matching over 7 bases. CDR1 SGHVS and CDR2 FNYEAQ come from the germline V gene. This CDR3 has 15 residues. CDR3 DNA: TGTGTCAGCAGCACGCGACAGGGCCAGGAAGGGGGCTACACCTTC. This encodes CVSSTRQGQEGGYTF.

The chain employs TRBV7-8 and TRBJ2-7; 10 nucleotides align to TRBD1. Germline assignment: CDR1 SGHVS and CDR2 FQNEAQ. V trimming: 3 bases; J trimming: 4 bases; junction bases outside the gene matches: 3. The CDR3 contains 14 residues. For the CDR3, the DNA is TGTGCCAGCAGCTTGGGGACAGGGGCTTACGAGCAGTACTTC. It is translated as CASSLGTGAYEQYF.

The genes are TRBV7-3 and TRBJ2-1; D is ambiguous. The CDR3 covers 13 residues. Per the germline V gene, CDR1 is SGHTA and CDR2 is FQGTGA. V shed 5 bases and J shed 4 bases, with 9 bases lying between them. CDR3 sequence (DNA): TGTGCCAGCAGCGCAGCGACGTACAATGAGCAGTTCTTC. It encodes CASSAATYNEQFF.

The chain is built from TRBV28 and TRBJ1-5, with D possibly being TRBD1 (5 bases). This CDR3 comprises 14 residues. CDR1 is MDHEN and CDR2 is SYDVKM in the germline V gene. The germline V and J ends were trimmed by 4 bases and 5 bases, with 12 bases remaining between them. The CDR3 here is CASSSPDTYQPQHF. The CDR3 nucleotides read TGTGCCAGCAGTTCACCGGACACCTATCAGCCCCAGCATTTT. The full variable domain, with the rest looked up from reference TRBV28 and TRBJ1-5, is DVKVTQSSRYLVKRTGEKVFLECVQDMDHENMFWYRQDPGLGLRLIYFSYDVKMKEKGDIPEGYSVSREKKERFSLILESASTNQTSMYLCASSSPDTYQPQHFGDGTRLSIL.

The V and J genes are TRBV28 and TRBJ1-5; a possible D gene is TRBD1 (6 bases). Germline CDR1 reads MDHEN; CDR2 reads SYDVKM. V lost 6 bases, J lost 5 bases, and 20 bases lay in between. The CDR3 is 16 amino acids. The CDR3 protein is CASRETQGLGDQPQHF. CDR3 nucleotide sequence: TGTGCCAGCAGAGAAACCCAGGGGTTGGGTGATCAGCCCCAGCATTTT.

The CDR3 nucleotides read TGTGCCAGCAGCTCCCAGTACAATGAGCAGTTCTTC. It translates to CASSSQYNEQFF. V gene TRBV5-4 combines with J gene TRBJ2-1, with D hard to call. The CDR3 loop spans 12 amino acids. CDR1 and CDR2 (germline): SGHNT, YYREEE (reference sequence). Trimming removed 3 bases at V and 4 bases at J, with 5 bases between.

As to this clone: Other DNA sequences in the sample encode the same CDR3. The chain has TRBV5-6 and TRBJ1-4, with TRBD1 matching over 8 bases. The trim removed 0 bases at V and 8 bases at J, leaving 6 bases unmatched. This CDR3 region has 15 residues. Germline CDR1 reads SGHDT; CDR2 reads YYEEEE. CDR3 protein: CASSLGQGAGEKLFF. For the CDR3, the DNA is TGTGCCAGCAGCTTGGGGCAGGGGGCAGGAGAAAAACTGTTTTTT.

V is TRBV7-3 and J is TRBJ2-3; 10 nucleotides line up with TRBD1. The junction had 2 bases not matched to a gene; V was cut back by 5 bases and J by 3 bases. CDR1 is SGHTA, CDR2 FQGTGA, per germline. CDR3 length: 14 amino acids. The CDR3 loop reads CASSRDRGTDTQYF. CDR3 DNA sequence: TGTGCCAGCAGCCGGGACAGGGGAACAGATACGCAGTATTTT.

This chain connects TRBV7-2 to TRBJ1-2; D may be TRBD1 (6 bases). The germline V and J ends were trimmed by 7 bases and 8 bases, with 23 bases remaining between them. The CDR3 extends over 15 amino acids. Germline loops: CDR1 SGHTA, CDR2 FQGNSA. CDR3 bases: TGTGCCAGCAACCAAAGGGCGGGGGGCGACGGAGGCTACACCTTC. It encodes CASNQRAGGDGGYTF.

The chain carries TRBV27 and TRBJ1-2; D is perhaps TRBD1 (5 bases). Germline CDR1 is MNHEY and CDR2 is SMNVEV (reference sequence). CDR3 length: 14 amino acids. V was trimmed by 0 bases and J by 6 bases, leaving 11 bases between them. CDR3 residues: CASSLSGSRDGYTF. The CDR3 bases are TGTGCCAGCAGTTTATCAGGCAGCAGGGATGGCTACACCTTC.

This chain links TRBV5-1 with TRBJ2-3, with D tentatively TRBD1 (6 bases). This CDR3 comprises 16 residues. The germline gives CDR1 SGHRS, CDR2 YFSETQ. V was cut by 0 bases and J by 1 base, with 12 bases left in between. CDR3 loop: CASSLAGGGRTDTQYF. In DNA, the CDR3 is TGCGCCAGCAGCTTGGCAGGTGGGGGCCGCACAGATACGCAGTATTTT.

The V gene is TRBV11-2, the J gene TRBJ1-1, with D possibly matching TRBD1 (5 bases). The CDR3 is made up of 16 amino acids. The germline V gene encodes CDR1 SGHAT and CDR2 FQNNGV. The V and J ends lost 3 bases and 2 bases respectively, with 16 bases between them. CDR3 amino acids: CASSFQGAGLNTEAFF. The CDR3 DNA reads TGTGCCAGCAGCTTTCAGGGAGCGGGCCTAAACACTGAAGCTTTCTTT. Supplemented by reference TRBV11-2 and TRBJ1-1, the full variable domain reads EAGVAQSPRYKIIEKRQSVAFWCNPISGHATLYWYQQILGQGPKLLIQFQNNGVVDDSQLPKDRFSAERLKGVDSTLKIQPAKLEDSAVYLCASSFQGAGLNTEAFFGQGTRLTVV.

The rearrangement links TRBV6-5 to TRBJ1-4; D may be TRBD1 (6 bases). The germline CDR1 and CDR2 sequences are MNHEY and SVGAGI. The CDR3 is 15 amino acids. V was pared by 6 bases and J by 6 bases, with 17 bases between. The CDR3 here is CASSERPGGHEKLFF. CDR3 DNA: TGTGCCAGCAGCGAAAGGCCCGGGGGGCATGAAAAACTGTTTTTT.

The chain employs TRBV30 and TRBJ1-1; D might be TRBD1 (5 bases). CDR1 is GTSNPN and CDR2 is SVGIG in the germline V gene (reference sequence). The CDR3 runs 15 residues. Between the trimmed V and J ends, which lost 0 bases and 5 bases, there was a span of 16 bases. The CDR3 coding sequence is TGTGCCTGGAGTGTCCCAGGGTGGGTAGAAACTGAAGCTTTCTTT. This translates into CAWSVPGWVETEAFF.

The chain recombines TRBV6-6 with TRBJ1-1; 11 bases map to TRBD1. With 0 bases clipped from V and 7 bases from J, the junction kept 4 bases outside the gene matches. This CDR3 region has 15 residues. The V gene's germline CDR1 is MNHNY and CDR2 SVGAGI (reference sequence). The CDR3 region is CASSYSDRGRVEAFF. For the CDR3, the DNA is TGTGCCAGCAGTTACTCGGACAGGGGGCGTGTTGAAGCTTTCTTT.

The chain combines TRBV7-6 with TRBJ2-1, with 10 bases identical to TRBD1. Germline CDR1 SGHVS, CDR2 FNYEAQ. Trimming took 1 base from V and 7 from J; bases not matched to a gene: 10. CDR3 length: 17 amino acids. CDR3 region: CASSLGPGTGVKNEQFF. DNA of the CDR3: TGTGCCAGCAGCTTAGGGCCCGGGACAGGGGTCAAAAATGAGCAGTTCTTC.

V is TRBV30 and J is TRBJ1-2; no reliable D call. V dropped 2 bases and J dropped 4 bases, with 11 bases sitting between them. CDR1 is GTSNPN and CDR2 is SVGIG in the germline V gene (reference sequence). The CDR3 has 13 residues. The CDR3 sequence: CAWSLGGGYGYTF. DNA for the CDR3: TGTGCCTGGAGTTTAGGAGGTGGCTATGGCTACACCTTC.

The chain links TRBV11-3 to TRBJ2-7, with 11 positions matching TRBD2. The CDR3 contains 17 residues. The germline gives CDR1 SGHNT, CDR2 YENEEA. With 5 bases clipped from V and 4 bases from J, the junction kept 13 bases outside the gene matches. The CDR3 DNA is TGTGCCAGCAGCCCAAAGGCCGGGACTAGCGGATTTTACGAGCAGTACTTC. Residues: CASSPKAGTSGFYEQYF. The whole variable domain, filled in from reference TRBV11-3 and TRBJ2-7, reads EAGVVQSPRYKIIEKKQPVAFWCNPISGHNTLYWYLQNLGQGPELLIRYENEEAVDDSQLPKDRFSAERLKGVDSTLKIQPAELGDSAVYLCASSPKAGTSGFYEQYFGPGTRLTVT.

This chain joins TRBV7-2 and TRBJ2-2, with D perhaps matching TRBD2 (5 bases). The CDR3 runs 16 residues. Trimming pared 5 bases from V and 6 bases from J, leaving 19 bases between. CDR1 is SGHTA, CDR2 FQGNSA, per germline. CDR3 DNA: TGTGCCAGCAGCCAGGCACAGCTAGCCGGGGCCGGGGAGCTGTTTTTT. It yields the protein CASSQAQLAGAGELFF.